A single sample gave rise to the 15 T cell receptor beta chains below, sequenced in a study of TIL therapy for anti-PD-1-resistant metastatic lung cancer. Sequencing used immunoSEQ v3. Only in-frame clones appear in the TCRdb table, and some are missing; sequencing was by immunoSEQ multiplex PCR. The table has around 55,000 clones, roughly four fifths seen once. Time point: pre-treatment sample, taken before nivolumab and TIL therapy. This specimen was blood, taken at baseline. The receptors originated from a person aged 25-85 years with non-small cell lung cancer.

The chain carries TRBV2 and TRBJ2-7, with 8 bases that match TRBD1. J lost 6 bases, V lost 3 bases, and 10 bases had no gene match. The CDR3 contains 15 residues. CDR1 is SNHLY and CDR2 is FYNNEI in the germline V gene. CDR3: CASSESRQGRAEQYF. The CDR3 nucleotides are TGTGCCAGCAGTGAGAGCCGACAGGGGCGGGCCGAGCAGTACTTC.

The V gene is TRBV28, the J gene TRBJ1-4; tentatively, D is TRBD1 (5 bases). Germline V gives CDR1 MDHEN, CDR2 SYDVKM. Trimming removed 2 bases from V and 5 bases from J, with 15 bases in between. The CDR3 is 16 residues long. The CDR3 reads CASSLGTGLSNEKLFF. The CDR3 DNA sequence: TGTGCCAGCAGTTTAGGGACGGGACTGTCGAATGAAAAACTGTTTTTT.

J is TRBJ2-7 and V is TRBV5-1; D could derive from TRBD1 or TRBD2 (7 bases each). The CDR3 is made up of 15 amino acids. CDR1 is SGHRS and CDR2 is YFSETQ in the germline V gene. Between the trimmed V and J ends, which lost 5 bases and 1 base, there was a span of 16 bases. CDR3 loop: CASRGGTESSYEQYF. The CDR3 nucleotides are TGCGCCAGCAGGGGGGGGACAGAGAGTTCCTACGAGCAGTACTTC.

The genes are TRBV14 and TRBJ2-2; 14 nucleotides agree with TRBD2. The J segment lost 6 bases and the V segment lost 5 bases, leaving 2 bases of the junction unmatched. This CDR3 comprises 15 residues. The V gene's germline CDR1 is SGHDN and CDR2 FVKESK. Written as DNA, the CDR3 is TGTGCCAGCAGCGGACTAGCGGGGGGTTCCGGGGAGCTGTTTTTT. Protein sequence: CASSGLAGGSGELFF.

The DNA for the CDR3 is TGTGCCAGCAGCGTGACTAGCGGGAGGTACGAGCAGTACTTC. Its protein is CASSVTSGRYEQYF. This rearrangement joins TRBV7-2 to TRBJ2-7, with TRBD2 matching 13 bases. The germline V gene has CDR1 SGHTA and CDR2 FQGNSA. With 5 bases clipped from V and 4 bases from J, the junction kept 2 bases outside the gene matches. The CDR3 covers 14 residues. The entire variable domain, with the rest obtained from reference TRBV7-2 and TRBJ2-7, is as follows: GAGVSQSPSNKVTEKGKDVELRCDPISGHTALYWYRQSLGQGLEFLIYFQGNSAPDKSGLPSDRFSAERTGGSVSTLTIQRTQQEDSAVYLCASSVTSGRYEQYFGPGTRLTVT.

A few counts support this clone. V usage is TRBV11-2 and J usage is TRBJ2-5; maybe TRBD1 (6 bases). CDR1 SGHAT and CDR2 FQNNGV come from the germline V gene. V was pared by 5 bases and J by 7 bases, with 17 bases between. CDR3 length: 14 amino acids. CDR3 DNA: TGTGCCAGCAGCCATTTAACAGGGTTTGCGACCCAGTACTTC. Its translation is CASSHLTGFATQYF.

The genes are TRBV6-6 and TRBJ2-5; 7 positions agree with TRBD1. With 5 bases clipped from V and 1 base from J, the junction kept 7 bases outside the gene matches. This CDR3 is 15 amino acids long. CDR1 is MNHNY and CDR2 is SVGAGI in the germline V gene (reference sequence). CDR3 protein: CASSKDDRAQETQYF. In nucleotides, the CDR3 is TGTGCCAGCAGTAAAGACGACAGGGCCCAAGAGACCCAGTACTTC.

Written as DNA, the CDR3 is TGTGCCAGCAGCTCCCGGACAAACACAGATACGCAGTATTTT. Protein product: CASSSRTNTDTQYF. This chain connects TRBV11-3 to TRBJ2-3, with TRBD1 as a possible D gene (5 bases). This CDR3 contains 14 residues. Trimming left V 4 bases short and J 2 bases short, with 10 bases between. The germline V gene has CDR1 SGHNT and CDR2 YENEEA.

The chain recombines TRBV5-4 with TRBJ2-5; D is uncertain. The CDR3 loop spans 14 amino acids. Germline loops: CDR1 SGHNT, CDR2 YYREEE (reference sequence). V lost 0 bases and J 2 bases, leaving 8 bases between the germline ends. The CDR3 DNA reads TGTGCCAGCAGCTTGGCCGCAGTACAAGAGACCCAGTACTTC. Protein sequence: CASSLAAVQETQYF.

V usage is TRBV7-2 and J usage is TRBJ2-3; D not certain. CDR3 length: 14 residues. The V gene lost 1 base and the J gene lost 3 bases, with 8 bases spanning the gap. CDR1 is SGHTA and CDR2 is FQGNSA in the germline V gene. The CDR3 bases are TGTGCCAGCAGCTTAGATATGGGTACAGATACGCAGTATTTT. Translating it yields CASSLDMGTDTQYF.

The chain recombines TRBV3-1 (or the pseudogene TRBV3-2) with TRBJ2-3, with TRBD2 matching 7 bases. This CDR3 comprises 16 residues. Trimming at V came to 5 bases and at J to 3 bases, leaving 11 bases not matched to a gene. The germline V gene has CDR1 LGHDT and CDR2 YNNKEL (reference sequence). CDR3: CASSLGWRETTDTQYF. CDR3 nucleotides: TGTGCCAGCAGCTTAGGTTGGCGGGAGACGACAGATACGCAGTATTTT.

The chain has TRBV4-1 and TRBJ1-4; a weak D match, TRBD1 (6 bases). V was pared by 1 base and J by 5 bases, with 20 bases between. Germline values: CDR1 MGHRA, CDR2 YSYEKL. The CDR3 contains 18 residues. The DNA for the CDR3 is TGCGCCAGCAGCCAAGCCCCTCTACGACAGGCGATAAATGAAAAACTGTTTTTT. This gives the protein CASSQAPLRQAINEKLFF.

This clone was observed once. The rearrangement joins TRBV28 to TRBJ1-1; possible D gene TRBD1, 5 bases. This CDR3 has 17 residues. Germline-derived CDR1 and CDR2 are MDHEN and SYDVKM. Deletions cut 8 bases from V and 1 base from J, with 23 bases between. CDR3 loop: CASRRQEKTESNTEAFF. The CDR3 bases are TGTGCCAGCCGTCGCCAAGAGAAGACAGAATCGAACACTGAAGCTTTCTTT.

CDR3 coding DNA: TGCGCCAGCAGCCAGGACGATTGGGTGGATGGAAACACCATATATTTT. It is translated as CASSQDDWVDGNTIYF. The chain links TRBV4-1 to TRBJ1-3; D remains ambiguous. Trimming took 3 bases from V and 3 from J, leaving 15 bases between them. The CDR3 loop spans 16 amino acids. Germline V gene data show CDR1 as MGHRA and CDR2 as YSYEKL.

The chain employs TRBV27 and TRBJ2-7; 11 nucleotides align to TRBD2. CDR3 size: 16 residues. CDR1 is MNHEY and CDR2 is SMNVEV in the germline V gene (reference sequence). V was clipped by 6 bases and J by 7 bases; unmatched bases: 14. The CDR3 spells CASRLNSGRALSEQYF. The CDR3 DNA reads as TGTGCCAGCAGGCTTAATAGCGGGAGGGCCCTGAGTGAGCAGTACTTC.